This entry lists 14 T cell receptor beta chains sequenced from one sample in a study of blood T cells in healthy people across ages. Sample-barcoded 5' priming and a J-beta primer mix drove a second PCR of about 6 to 12 cycles. In TCRdb, the 5' RACE reads were re-called with MiXCR into one record per CDR3 protein. The sample lists roughly 1.5 million distinct CDR3 sequences; roughly 43% were seen once. The source material was blood. The receptors derive from a woman in her late teens or twenties in good health.

This clonotype was picked up a small number of times. The rearrangement uses TRBV20-1 and TRBJ2-3, with TRBD2 identical over 7 bases. V shed 6 bases and J 0 bases; nucleotides not matched to a gene: 12. Germline-derived CDR1 and CDR2 are DFQATT and SNEGSKA (reference sequence). The CDR3 length is 16 residues. The CDR3 protein is CSATPRSGASTDTQYF. The CDR3 DNA follows: TGCAGTGCCACCCCCAGGAGCGGGGCTAGCACAGATACGCAGTATTTT.

This clonotype occurred a few times. The chain couples TRBV7-2 to TRBJ2-3; D ambiguous. The V gene's germline CDR1 is SGHTA and CDR2 FQGNSA. Trimming cost V 0 bases and J 2 bases, with 6 bases left between them. CDR3 length: 14 amino acids. As DNA, the CDR3 is TGTGCCAGCAGCTTAGCCAGAACCACAGATACGCAGTATTTT. As protein: CASSLARTTDTQYF. Full variable domain (outside the CDR3, taken from reference TRBV7-2 and TRBJ2-3): GAGVSQSPSNKVTEKGKDVELRCDPISGHTALYWYRQSLGQGLEFLIYFQGNSAPDKSGLPSDRFSAERTGGSVSTLTIQRTQQEDSAVYLCASSLARTTDTQYFGPGTRLTVL.

The chain employs TRBV5-1 and TRBJ2-7; D is tentatively TRBD1 or TRBD2 (6 bases each). The end of the DNA is better explained by TRBJ2-5, so the J call may be wrong. Germline V gene data show CDR1 as SGHRS and CDR2 as YFSETQ. There are 14 residues in the CDR3. CDR3 sequence reads: CASSWRDNIGTQYF. In DNA, the CDR3 is TGCGCCAGCAGCTGGAGGGACAATATCGGGACCCAGTACTTC.

This clonotype was recorded only once. This chain links TRBV4-1 with TRBJ2-7; tentatively, D is TRBD2 (6 bases). Trimming pared 4 bases from V and 6 bases from J, leaving 16 bases between. Germline V CDR1 and CDR2: MGHRA, YSYEKL. CDR3 size: 14 residues. The CDR3 sequence is CASSPRGVLGEQYF. The CDR3, as DNA: TGCGCCAGCAGCCCGCGGGGCGTTCTTGGCGAGCAGTACTTC.

V gene TRBV20-1 combines with J gene TRBJ2-3, with D unclear. The CDR3 is 14 amino acids. Germline-derived CDR1 and CDR2 are DFQATT and SNEGSKA (reference sequence). V was shortened by 6 bases and J by 3 bases, with 16 bases between the two germline ends. The CDR3 nucleotides are TGCAGTGCGCCCGAAGGTGGTTTGACAGATACGCAGTATTTT. Translating gives CSAPEGGLTDTQYF.

The chain links TRBV21-1 to TRBJ1-5; the DNA was not compared with TRBD1, the D call given in the table. TRBV21-1 is designated a pseudogene. This CDR3 has 14 amino acids. The CDR3 DNA is TGTGCCAGCAGCACCACAGGGTCCAGGCAGCCCCAGCATTTT. It yields the protein CASSTTGSRQPQHF.

This clonotype was seen at least ten times. The rearrangement joins TRBV5-1 to TRBJ2-3; D gene unclear. Trimming took 0 bases from V and 0 from J, leaving 5 bases between them. This CDR3 is 14 amino acids long. Germline loops: CDR1 SGHRS, CDR2 YFSETQ. The CDR3, as DNA: TGCGCCAGCAGCTTGGTGACTAGCACAGATACGCAGTATTTT. Protein sequence: CASSLVTSTDTQYF.

The chain links TRBV11-1 to TRBJ2-1; 11 bases line up with TRBD2. The CDR3 has 17 residues. Germline lookup yields CDR1 SGHAT and CDR2 FQDESV (reference sequence). J was trimmed by 2 bases and V by 5 bases; bases with no gene match: 8. The CDR3 loop reads CASSPGVLAGAYNEQFF. The CDR3 DNA follows: TGTGCCAGCAGCCCAGGAGTACTAGCGGGAGCCTACAATGAGCAGTTCTTC.

The chain uses TRBV7-9 and TRBJ1-6, with D perhaps matching TRBD1 (6 bases). Trimming took 3 bases from V and 10 from J, leaving 10 bases between them. Looked up from germline, CDR1 is SEHNR and CDR2 is FQNEAQ (reference sequence). The CDR3 loop spans 13 amino acids. As DNA, the CDR3 is TGTGCCAGCAGCTTCCAGGGGCCCTCACCCCTCCACTTT. Protein: CASSFQGPSPLHF. Drawing the rest from reference TRBV7-9 and TRBJ1-6, the complete variable domain is DTGVSQNPRHKITKRGQNVTFRCDPISEHNRLYWYRQTLGQGPEFLTYFQNEAQLEKSRLLSDRFSAERPKGSFSTLEIQRTEQGDSAMYLCASSFQGPSPLHFGNGTRLTVT.

The rearrangement links TRBV20-1 to TRBJ2-1; 7 nucleotides align to TRBD2. Germline CDR1 is DFQATT and CDR2 is SNEGSKA (reference sequence). V trimming: 1 base; J trimming: 6 bases; junction bases outside the gene matches: 9. The CDR3 sequence is 15 residues long. CDR3 in DNA: TGCAGTGCTAGAGCCCATAGCGGGCTTATCAATGAGCAGTTCTTC. It translates to CSARAHSGLINEQFF.

J is TRBJ2-1 and V is TRBV11-3; D call uncertain. The germline V and J ends were trimmed by 5 bases and 9 bases, with 11 bases remaining between them. The CDR3 spans 12 residues. Germline V gene sequence: CDR1 SGHNT, CDR2 YENEEA. The CDR3 loop reads CASSVQPGEQFF. CDR3 DNA: TGTGCCAGCAGCGTGCAGCCAGGTGAGCAGTTCTTC.

This clonotype came up many times. The chain recombines TRBV20-1 with TRBJ2-3, with 8 bases that match TRBD2. The length of the CDR3 is 15 residues. Germline trimming cut 5 bases from V and 5 bases from J; bases unmatched to any gene: 12. In germline, CDR1 is DFQATT, CDR2 SNEGSKA (reference sequence). The CDR3 DNA follows: TGCAGTGCTGGGGGGGGGACTAGTGGTAAAGATACGCAGTATTTT. Its translation is CSAGGGTSGKDTQYF.

A few counts support this clonotype. The chain recombines TRBV12-3 or TRBV12-4 with TRBJ2-1; 11 bases are a match to TRBD2. Trimming at V came to 0 bases and at J to 4 bases, leaving 5 bases not matched to a gene. The CDR3 is 17 amino acids. CDR3 loop: CASSLASSGRPYNEQFF. CDR3 DNA sequence: TGTGCCAGCAGTTTAGCCTCTAGCGGGAGGCCTTACAATGAGCAGTTCTTC.

This chain uses TRBV6-6 with TRBJ2-3; D unclear. The CDR3 totals 15 residues. Trimming pared 1 base from V and 6 bases from J, leaving 14 bases between. Germline CDR1 reads MNHNY; CDR2 reads SVGAGI (reference sequence). CDR3 sequence reads: CASSYFRSEKDTQYF. CDR3 bases: TGTGCCAGCAGTTACTTTAGGTCCGAGAAGGATACGCAGTATTTT.